This TCR beta chain was sequenced in a study of blood T cell repertoires in COVID-19 (dated by TCRdb to about 2020). Regarding the complete study: Collaborator samples came from the United States, Italy and Spain and covered acute and convalescent phases of COVID-19. The prospective study material was composed of cDNA or gDNA derived from T cells, B-cell-depleted T cells, or PBMCs. The dataset comprised deeply sampled blood TCRbeta repertoires from subjects exposed to, actively infected with, or recovered from COVID-19. A freely available public database, intended as a resource for researchers studying the immune response to SARS-CoV-2, is where the repertoires were released. Samples were obtained from the ongoing ImmuneRACE study (first 160 participants) and from about 1,300 subjects provided by 6 global collaborators. A de-identified subject ID, COVID-19 status, age in years and sex were almost always included in the sample metadata. Where available, HLA class I and class II types were obtained from metadata supplied by the sample provider rather than from assay-based typing. General study outcomes and caveats: How much clinical and demographic metadata was included differed by source and by participant, and the metadata was provided uncurated.

Turning to this clone: This clone's antigen is unknown. No much larger clonotype is one base removed from it; base qualities were not supplied.

Participants in the prospective study were enrolled through a virtual design, were aged about 18 to 89 years, and lived in roughly 26 United States geographic areas. In the prospective study, participants were assigned to cohorts based on the clinical history participants reported in a screening survey and a study questionnaire. In the prospective study, mobile phlebotomists collected whole blood, serum and a nasopharyngeal or oropharyngeal swab from each participant. Over an approximately 2-month period, participants in the prospective study had the option of providing additional blood draws and questionnaires. Prospective study blood samples were shipped either frozen or at room temperature before DNA extraction. The CDR3 spans 15 residues, from the cysteine through the phenylalanine. Kept here is only the CDR3 DNA, which spans 45 bases and is read in frame from base 1. Taken from the germline V gene (reference sequence), the CDR1 and CDR2 loops are SEHNR and FQNEAQ. V ends up 2 bases short and J 8 bases short, with an unmatched junction base count of 6.

TCRbeta CDR3 regions were amplified from genomic DNA by means of the immunoSEQ Assay, a bias-controlled multiplex PCR. On the study's bioinformatics: The number of nucleated cells in each sample was estimated by amplification of reference gene primers within the assay. Sequence reads were collapsed and filtered to measure the absolute abundance of every unique TCRbeta CDR3 rearrangement. For each sample, productive Simpson clonality was calculated as the square root of Simpson's diversity index across productive rearrangements. Drawn from immuneACCESS, this table holds only the in-frame rearrangements with V and J called that TCRdb kept. Clones are partly lost; checked studies trace under half to an unresolved V gene and leave the rest unexplained. The DNA gave D and trimming, while V, J and clone size come from that table. The sample yields roughly 200,000 clones; more than 70% were counted once. The ten most abundant clones make up 5% to 7% of the sample.

Sequencing was performed on PBMCs or T cells enriched from blood (not recorded which). Rearrangement joined TRBV7-9 to TRBJ2-1; 10 of the junction bases match TRBD2. The TCR was taken from a man in his forties with acute COVID-19. The CDR3 is CASSLTWTSGDEQFF. The nucleotides are TGTGCCAGCAGCTTAACTTGGACTAGCGGTGATGAGCAGTTCTTC.